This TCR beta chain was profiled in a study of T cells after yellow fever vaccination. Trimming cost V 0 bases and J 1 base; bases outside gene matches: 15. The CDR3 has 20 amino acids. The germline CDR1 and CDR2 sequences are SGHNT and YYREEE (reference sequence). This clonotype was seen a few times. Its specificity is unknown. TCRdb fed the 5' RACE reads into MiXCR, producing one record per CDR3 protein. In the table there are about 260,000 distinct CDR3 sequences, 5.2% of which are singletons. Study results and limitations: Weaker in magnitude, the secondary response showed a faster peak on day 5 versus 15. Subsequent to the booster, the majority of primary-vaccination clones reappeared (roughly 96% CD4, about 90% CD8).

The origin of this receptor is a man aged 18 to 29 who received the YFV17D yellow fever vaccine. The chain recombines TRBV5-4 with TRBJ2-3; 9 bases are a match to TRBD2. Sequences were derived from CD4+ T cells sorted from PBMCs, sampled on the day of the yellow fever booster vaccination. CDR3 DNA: TGTGCCAGCAGCTTGGAAGGCGCTAGCGGGGACCGTGGGGGCACAGATACGCAGTATTTT. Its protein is CASSLEGASGDRGGTDTQYF. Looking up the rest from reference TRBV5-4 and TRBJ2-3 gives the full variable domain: ETGVTQSPTHLIKTRGQQVTLRCSSQSGHNTVSWYQQALGQGPQFIFQYYREEENGRGNFPPRFSGLQFPNYSSELNVNALELDDSALYLCASSLEGASGDRGGTDTQYFGPGTRLTVL.